This is a list of T cell receptor beta chains from one sample in a study of tumor-infiltrating lymphocytes in localized non-small cell lung cancer. Clones were read by immunoSEQ multiplex PCR, and TCRdb kept only the in-frame ones, dropping some. In the table there are some 16,000 clones, 69% of which are singletons. Material for sequencing was lung tumor tissue. The receptors come from a human donor with non-small cell lung cancer. CDR3s include the opening cysteine and the closing phenylalanine or tryptophan. D genes are given only for firm matches. Some rows have no size entry. The others give once, few or many, or a class for an expanded clone.

size	V	J	D	CDR3	DNA
NA	TRBV30	TRBJ2-7	NA	CAWSVQGGYEQYF	TGTGCCTGGAGTGTACAGGGGGGGTACGAGCAGTACTTC
NA	TRBV30	TRBJ1-1	NA	CAWSTDEGTEAFF	TGTGCCTGGAGTACCGACGAGGGCACTGAAGCTTTCTTT
medium-sized	TRBV7-2	TRBJ1-5	TRBD1	CASSPDRGRDQPQHF	TGTGCCAGCAGTCCCGACAGGGGAAGGGATCAGCCCCAGCATTTT
once	TRBV25-1	TRBJ2-2	TRBD1	CASSVLRTGATPGELFF	TGTGCCAGCAGTGTTCTACGGACAGGGGCAACGCCCGGGGAGCTGTTTTTT
few	TRBV9	TRBJ2-2	NA	CASSVELGGTGELFF	TGTGCCAGCAGCGTAGAATTAGGGGGCACCGGGGAGCTGTTTTTT
once	TRBV5-6	TRBJ2-4	NA	CASSLPSLAKNIQYF	TGTGCCAGCAGCCTCCCATCGTTAGCCAAAAACATTCAGTACTTC
NA	TRBV4-2	TRBJ2-7	TRBD2	CASSQARGGSYEQYF	TGTGCCAGCAGCCAAGCGCGGGGGGGTTCCTACGAGCAGTACTTC
NA	TRBV10-1	TRBJ1-1	NA	CASSEFGNPTNTEAFF	TGCGCCAGCAGTGAGTTCGGGAACCCAACTAACACTGAAGCTTTCTTT
once	TRBV27	TRBJ1-2	NA	CASSSRANDGYTF	TGTGCCAGCAGTTCCAGGGCAAATGATGGCTACACCTTC
NA	TRBV7-2	TRBJ2-7	NA	CASSPWREREQYF	TGTGCCAGCAGCCCATGGCGAGAGCGCGAGCAGTACTTC
NA	TRBV7-9	TRBJ2-1	TRBD2	CASSRIGLADYNEQFF	TGTGCCAGCAGCAGAATAGGACTAGCGGACTACAATGAGCAGTTCTTC
few	TRBV2	TRBJ1-4	NA	CASRVRATRGEKLFF	TGTGCCAGCAGGGTGAGGGCCACCAGGGGTGAAAAACTGTTTTTT
few	TRBV19	TRBJ1-1	NA	CASSFRDYTEAFF	TGTGCCAGTAGTTTCAGGGACTACACTGAAGCTTTCTTT
NA	TRBV11-2	TRBJ1-1	TRBD1	CASDTSFTGGVEAFF	TGTGCCAGCGACACTTCTTTTACAGGGGGCGTTGAAGCTTTCTTT
NA	TRBV18	TRBJ1-5	TRBD1	CASSPGTGINQPQHF	TGTGCCAGCTCACCCGGGACAGGGATCAATCAGCCCCAGCATTTT
few	TRBV5-1	TRBJ2-5	NA	CASSIQETQYF	TGCGCCAGCAGCATCCAAGAGACCCAGTACTTC
once	TRBV15	TRBJ2-1	TRBD1	CATSRDSKGGASSYNEQFF	TGTGCCACCAGCAGAGACTCCAAAGGGGGCGCCAGCTCCTACAATGAGCAGTTCTTC
NA	TRBV28	TRBJ2-1	TRBD1	CASSGDPWGQGAYNEQFF	TGTGCCAGCAGCGGGGACCCGTGGGGACAGGGAGCCTACAATGAGCAGTTCTTC
NA	TRBV6-1	TRBJ2-1	NA	CASSHQGGSYNEQFF	TGTGCCAGCAGTCATCAGGGTGGCTCCTACAATGAGCAGTTCTTC
NA	TRBV6-5	TRBJ2-7	TRBD2	CASSFTSGPYEQYF	TGTGCCAGCAGTTTTACTAGCGGCCCCTACGAGCAGTACTTC
NA	TRBV28	TRBJ1-5	NA	CASSSGRGYSNQPQHF	TGTGCCAGCAGTTCGGGACGGGGATATAGCAATCAGCCCCAGCATTTT
NA	TRBV6-1	TRBJ2-2	TRBD2	CASGRSGMVGELFF	TGTGCCAGCGGTAGAAGCGGGATGGTCGGGGAGCTGTTTTTT